Below are 15 T cell receptor beta chains sequenced from a single sample in a study of T cell responses to AZD1222 COVID-19 vaccine (dated by TCRdb to about 2021). To prepare the library, the immunoSEQ multiplex PCR assay was applied. What TCRdb holds here is the immuneACCESS table cut down to in-frame rearrangements. Part of the clones is not present; checked against another copy, under half of the missing clones reflect an unresolved V gene, and the others are unexplained. The sample includes 150,000 or so clones, with around 90% observed a single time. The top ten constitute about 6% of the sample. In light of the paper, this sample's time point label describes: baseline before first vaccination. The sample in question was peripheral blood, obtained on day 0 of AZD1222 vaccination. Every receptor here comes from an adult in good health.

This chain links TRBV12-3 or TRBV12-4 with TRBJ1-2; TRBD1 might be the D (5 bases). The CDR3 sequence is 13 residues long. Trimming removed 4 bases from V and 6 bases from J, with 12 bases in between. CDR3 in DNA: TGTGCCAGCAGTTGGACGGAGGGGAATGGCTACACCTTC. This codes for CASSWTEGNGYTF.

The CDR3 loop reads CASSTAAPMETQYF. The CDR3 DNA follows: TGCGCCAGCAGCACAGCGGCCCCAATGGAGACCCAGTACTTC. V gene TRBV5-1 combines with J gene TRBJ2-5; possible D gene TRBD2, 5 bases. Germline CDR1 SGHRS, CDR2 YFSETQ. This CDR3 contains 14 residues. V was shortened by 4 bases and J by 5 bases, with 15 bases between the two germline ends.

The gene calls are TRBV7-2 and TRBJ1-2, with D uncertain. Trimming removed 1 base at V and 8 bases at J, with 11 bases between. The CDR3 is made up of 13 amino acids. Germline CDR1 SGHTA, CDR2 FQGNSA. CDR3 residues: CASSLGGFDGYTF. DNA of the CDR3: TGTGCCAGCAGCTTAGGGGGATTCGACGGCTACACCTTC.

The chain links TRBV5-1 to TRBJ2-7; 8 bases agree with TRBD1. The CDR3 spans 17 residues. V lost 0 bases, J lost 2 bases, and 10 bases stayed unmatched. The germline V gene has CDR1 SGHRS and CDR2 YFSETQ. The CDR3 region has the DNA TGCGCCAGCAGCTTGGAACCTTCCGGGACAGGCGCCTACGAGCAGTACTTC. Protein: CASSLEPSGTGAYEQYF.

The chain couples TRBV12-3 or TRBV12-4 to TRBJ2-2; D gene ambiguous. This CDR3 spans 13 amino acids. Trimming removed 6 bases at V and 3 bases at J, with 8 bases between. The CDR3 DNA follows: TGTGCCAGCAGGCAGGTGGACACCGGGGAGCTGTTTTTT. It codes for CASRQVDTGELFF.

This clone is a singleton in its sample. The chain links TRBV12-3 or TRBV12-4 to TRBJ1-1; no reliable D call. V shed 8 bases and J shed 0 bases, with 4 bases lying between them. This CDR3 spans 11 amino acids. CDR3 region: CASAMNTEAFF. CDR3 coding DNA: TGTGCCAGCGCCATGAACACTGAAGCTTTCTTT.

V and J are TRBV12-5 and TRBJ2-2; D is ambiguous. Germline V gene data show CDR1 as LGHNT and CDR2 as FRNRAP. The ends were cut back, 5 bases at V and 6 bases at J, with 13 bases in the middle. The CDR3 is 14 residues long. CDR3 nucleotides: TGTGCTAGTGGTCCAGAGGCCCGGTCCGGGGAGCTGTTTTTT. Encoded protein: CASGPEARSGELFF.

This clone was seen a single time. The J gene is TRBJ2-3, the V gene TRBV3-1 (or the pseudogene TRBV3-2); D is tentatively TRBD1 or TRBD2 (5 bases each). Germline values: CDR1 LGHDT, CDR2 YNNKEL (reference sequence). The CDR3 runs to 14 residues. The V end lost 5 bases, the J end lost 8 bases, and 17 bases lay between the germline ends. DNA for the CDR3: TGTGCCAGCAGCACCTCAATGATGGGGGTTACGCAGTATTTT. Translation gives CASSTSMMGVTQYF.

The chain links TRBV2 to TRBJ1-3; 7 nucleotides line up with TRBD1. The CDR3 runs 14 residues. Germline values: CDR1 SNHLY, CDR2 FYNNEI. The junction had 9 bases not matched to a gene; V was cut back by 10 bases and J by 3 bases. The CDR3, as DNA: TGTGCCACCGGGACAGACGCTCTTGGAAACACCATATATTTT. It codes for CATGTDALGNTIYF. Based on the CDR3 plus reference TRBV2 and TRBJ1-3, the full variable domain is EPEVTQTPSHQVTQMGQEVILRCVPISNHLYFYWYRQILGQKVEFLVSFYNNEISEKSEIFDDQFSVERPDGSNFTLKIRSTKLEDSAMYFCATGTDALGNTIYFGEGSWLTVV.

The J gene is TRBJ1-2, the V gene TRBV5-1; D remains unclear. This CDR3 has 14 amino acids. CDR1 and CDR2 (germline): SGHRS, YFSETQ. The V end lost 7 bases, the J end lost 0 bases, and 13 bases lay between the germline ends. CDR3 loop: CASREVTTNYGYTF. The CDR3 coding sequence is TGCGCCAGCCGTGAAGTGACAACTAACTATGGCTACACCTTC.

The chain employs TRBV2 and TRBJ1-1, with D maybe TRBD1 (6 bases). The V gene's germline CDR1 is SNHLY and CDR2 FYNNEI. Trimming took off 8 bases at V and 2 bases at J, with 12 bases between the two ends. The CDR3 has 13 amino acids. The CDR3 bases are TGTGCCAGCTCCGGGACATCTAACACTGAAGCTTTCTTT. Translation gives CASSGTSNTEAFF.

The V and J genes are TRBV7-2 and TRBJ1-1; D gene uncertain. V shed 3 bases and J shed 5 bases, with 10 bases lying between them. This CDR3 spans 13 amino acids. The germline V gene has CDR1 SGHTA and CDR2 FQGNSA. In DNA, the CDR3 is TGTGCCAGCAGCTTGACCTGGGGTACTGAAGCTTTCTTT. Translated, it gives CASSLTWGTEAFF.

The chain couples TRBV6-1 to TRBJ2-7; D is ambiguous. V lost 3 bases to trimming and J lost 4 bases, with 4 bases between them. Germline V gene lookup returns CDR1 MNHNS and CDR2 SASEGT. This CDR3 region has 11 residues. CDR3 nucleotide sequence: TGTGCCAGCAGTGAGCCATACGAGCAGTACTTC. Encoded protein: CASSEPYEQYF.

V usage is TRBV27 and J usage is TRBJ1-2; tentatively, D is TRBD1 (6 bases). This CDR3 contains 17 residues. Per germline, CDR1 MNHEY and CDR2 SMNVEV (reference sequence). V shed 0 bases and J shed 0 bases, with 14 bases lying between them. The CDR3 sequence: CASSLSPVQGTNYGYTF. CDR3 DNA sequence: TGTGCCAGCAGTTTATCGCCGGTTCAGGGGACTAACTATGGCTACACCTTC.

This clone was found once. The chain joins TRBV6-6 to TRBJ2-7; 9 positions match TRBD2. The CDR3 is 14 residues long. The V gene end was trimmed by 6 bases and the J gene end by 1 base; junction bases not matched to a gene: 4. Germline values: CDR1 MNHNY, CDR2 SVGAGI (reference sequence). DNA of the CDR3: TGTGCCAGCAGGCTAGCGGGGTCGTCCTACGAGCAGTACTTC. This translates into CASRLAGSSYEQYF.